This T cell receptor beta chain was sequenced during a study of somatic mutations in cytotoxic T cells in rheumatoid arthritis. For the study at large: Patient blood (30 ml EDTA) was taken immediately after diagnosis and before treatment. Whole-study results and caveats: Among patients with rheumatoid arthritis, but not healthy controls, CD8+ clonality increased with age.

The germline V gene has CDR1 MNHEY and CDR2 SVGAGI. CDR3 length: 14 residues. The V end was cut by 4 bases, the J end by 6 bases, with 12 bases between. Sequenced by immunoSEQ multiplex PCR; TCRdb stores in-frame clones only, minus some. The data hold 17,000 or so clones, with 65% to 80% observed a single time. Details on this clone: The antigen remains unidentified.

The chain joins TRBV6-5 to TRBJ2-2; D might be TRBD2 (5 bases). The source material was CD8+ T cells sorted from blood. This sequence originates from an adult with rheumatoid arthritis. This chain's CDR3 is CASSLLVISGELFF. The CDR3 coding sequence is TGTGCCAGCAGTTTACTAGTGATATCCGGGGAGCTGTTTTTT.